The T cell receptor (beta chain) under discussion was sequenced for a study of T-cell memory formation after mild COVID-19. Notes on the study in general: Mostly located in CM and EM were contracting CD4+ clones, with contracting CD8+ clones located in EMRA.

Each CDR3 protein is one row after TCRdb ran MiXCR on the 5' RACE reads. There are 410,000 or so distinct CDR3 sequences in the sample; 20% to 30% occur only once, and over 10% lies in the top ten. Trimming removed 6 bases from V and 4 bases from J, with 16 bases in between. This CDR3 contains 15 residues. Germline CDR1 MNHEY, CDR2 SVGAGI. This clonotype was seen more than once but under ten times. As yet, its antigen is unknown. Specimen: PBMCs or a T cell subset sorted from them (not recorded which). This chain joins TRBV6-5 and TRBJ2-1; TRBD2 might be the D (9 bases). This TCR was sampled from an adult woman who had mild COVID-19 (a few samples of this study predate the infection). Cell type and time point are not known. Here the CDR3 DNA reads TGTGCCAGCAGGCAGGGGGCGGGAGGGTACAATGAGCAGTTCTTC. Translated, it gives CASRQGAGGYNEQFF.